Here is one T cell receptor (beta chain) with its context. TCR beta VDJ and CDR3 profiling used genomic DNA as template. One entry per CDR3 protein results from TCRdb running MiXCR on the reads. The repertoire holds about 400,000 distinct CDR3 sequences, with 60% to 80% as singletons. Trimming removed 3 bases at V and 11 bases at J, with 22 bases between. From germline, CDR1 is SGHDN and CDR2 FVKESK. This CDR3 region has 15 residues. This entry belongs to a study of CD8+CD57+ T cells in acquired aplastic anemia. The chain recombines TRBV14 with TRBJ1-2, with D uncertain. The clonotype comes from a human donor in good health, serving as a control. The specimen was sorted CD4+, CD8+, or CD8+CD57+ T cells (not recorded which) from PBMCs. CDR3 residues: CASSQLSGSGYVYTF. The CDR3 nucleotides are TGTGCCAGCAGCCAGCTATCGGGTAGCGGGTATGTATACACCTTC.